One and the same sample provided the 8 T cell receptor beta chains below, sequenced in a study of blood T cell repertoires in COVID-19 (dated by TCRdb to 2019 to 2021). Libraries were made using the immunoSEQ multiplex PCR assay. Sourced from immuneACCESS, this table was stored by TCRdb with only in-frame sequences that have V and J called. A share of the clones is absent; for the studies checked, an unresolved V gene accounts for under half, and the remainder has no known explanation. Within this sample are fewer than 110,000 clones, with about 86% of them counted one time only. The ten largest clones take up roughly 3.5% of the sample. Material: peripheral blood. These receptors were collected from a human donor in a cohort sampled during active COVID-19.

The V call is TRBV3-1 (or the pseudogene TRBV3-2), the J call TRBJ2-7; 8 bases map to TRBD2. There are 14 residues in the CDR3. Germline V CDR1 and CDR2: LGHDT, YNNKEL (reference sequence). V lost 1 base, J lost 2 bases, and 1 base stayed unmatched. The CDR3 DNA reads TGTGCCAGCAGCCAAGTTAGCGGGGCCTACGAGCAGTACTTC. Translating it yields CASSQVSGAYEQYF.

This clone came up once. The chain has TRBV7-2 and TRBJ2-7; 13 nucleotides agree with TRBD2. Germline values: CDR1 SGHTA, CDR2 FQGNSA. V gave up 5 bases and J gave up 7 bases; unmatched junction bases: 8. The length of the CDR3 is 15 residues. The CDR3 spells CASSPRTSGSGEQYF. CDR3 nucleotide sequence: TGTGCCAGCAGCCCAAGGACTAGCGGGAGTGGGGAGCAGTACTTC.

The genes are TRBV5-1 and TRBJ2-1; 12 nucleotides match TRBD2. This CDR3 region has 17 residues. V dropped 3 bases and J dropped 6; count of bases not matched to a gene: 10. Per the germline V gene, CDR1 is SGHRS and CDR2 is YFSETQ. The CDR3 sequence is CASSSSPLAGGGNEQFF. Written as DNA, the CDR3 is TGCGCCAGCAGCTCTAGCCCACTAGCGGGGGGAGGCAATGAGCAGTTCTTC. The whole variable domain, filled in from reference TRBV5-1 and TRBJ2-1, reads KAGVTQTPRYLIKTRGQQVTLSCSPISGHRSVSWYQQTPGQGLQFLFEYFSETQRNKGNFPGRFSGRQFSNSRSEMNVSTLELGDSALYLCASSSSPLAGGGNEQFFGPGTRLTVL.

The CDR3 loop reads CASSTGTGRLNTEAFF. In DNA, the CDR3 is TGCGCCAGCAGCACCGGGACAGGGAGGTTGAACACTGAAGCTTTCTTT. The chain joins TRBV5-1 to TRBJ1-1, with 9 bases fitting TRBD1. Germline CDR1 SGHRS, CDR2 YFSETQ. The V gene end was trimmed by 4 bases and the J gene end by 0 bases; junction bases not matched to a gene: 7. The CDR3 runs 16 residues.

The gene calls are TRBV5-1 and TRBJ1-2; D perhaps matches TRBD1 (5 bases). V lost 3 bases to trimming and J lost 8 bases, with 23 bases between them. Germline loops: CDR1 SGHRS, CDR2 YFSETQ. The CDR3 consists of 16 residues. The CDR3: CASSSEGLNPKGGYTF. The CDR3 DNA is TGCGCCAGCAGCTCCGAGGGACTCAACCCGAAGGGGGGCTACACCTTC.

CDR3 residues: CASLGQATNEKLFF. DNA for the CDR3: TGTGCCAGCCTCGGACAGGCAACTAATGAAAAACTGTTTTTT. V is TRBV6-5 and J is TRBJ1-4; 7 bases line up with TRBD1. The germline CDR1 and CDR2 sequences are MNHEY and SVGAGI. The junction had 3 bases not matched to a gene; V was cut back by 8 bases and J by 0 bases. CDR3 length: 14 residues.

The chain carries TRBV11-2 and TRBJ1-1, with D hard to call. The CDR3 runs to 15 residues. The V gene lost 4 bases and the J gene lost 1 base, with 13 bases spanning the gap. Germline CDR1 and CDR2: SGHAT and FQNNGV. The CDR3 DNA sequence: TGTGCCAGCAGCTGGAACAGTCAAGCGAACACTGAAGCTTTCTTT. It specifies CASSWNSQANTEAFF.

The chain uses TRBV30 and TRBJ1-1, with D tentatively TRBD1 (6 bases). Deletions cut 4 bases from V and 1 base from J, with 10 bases between. The CDR3 totals 13 residues. The germline V gene encodes CDR1 GTSNPN and CDR2 SVGIG (reference sequence). The CDR3 reads CAWKRTANTEAFF. Here the CDR3 DNA reads TGTGCCTGGAAGCGGACAGCGAACACTGAAGCTTTCTTT.